The 13 T cell receptor beta chains below come from one sample, sequenced in a study of T cells after yellow fever vaccination. TCRdb re-called the 5' RACE reads with MiXCR, one entry per CDR3 protein. Of about 630,000 distinct CDR3 sequences in the sample, roughly an eighth were seen once. The starting material was PBMCs, obtained on the day of the yellow fever booster vaccination. The receptors shown here come from a man aged 30 to 45 who received the YFV17D yellow fever vaccine.

The V gene is TRBV20-1, the J gene TRBJ2-2; 7 bases are a match to TRBD1. The V segment lost 4 bases and the J segment 1 base; nucleotides outside the gene matches: 3. Germline V CDR1 and CDR2: DFQATT, SNEGSKA (reference sequence). This CDR3 is built from 14 residues. The CDR3 region has the DNA TGCAGTGCTAACAGGGGTGGGAACACCGGGGAGCTGTTTTTT. This codes for CSANRGGNTGELFF.

This chain connects TRBV6-2 or TRBV6-3 to TRBJ2-1; 14 nucleotides match TRBD2. This CDR3 is built from 14 residues. Losses at the gene ends were 7 bases for V and 9 bases for J; bases not matched to a gene: 5. Germline CDR1 MNHEY, CDR2 SVGEGT. CDR3 nucleotide sequence: TGTGCCAGCAAAGGGACTAGCGGGAGTAGTGAGCAGTTCTTC. It specifies CASKGTSGSSEQFF.

In this sample, this clonotype turned up many times. The V and J genes are TRBV12-3 or TRBV12-4 and TRBJ1-4, with TRBD1 identical over 7 bases. This CDR3 is 16 amino acids long. Trimming removed 4 bases from V and 10 bases from J; junction bases left unmatched: 15. The CDR3 sequence: CASSSGLTGIFGKLFF. For the CDR3, the DNA is TGTGCCAGCAGTTCCGGGCTGACAGGGATTTTTGGAAAACTGTTTTTT.

The rearrangement links TRBV9 to TRBJ2-1; 7 bases agree with TRBD2. In germline, CDR1 is SGDLS, CDR2 YYNGEE. V dropped 4 bases and J dropped 5; count of bases not matched to a gene: 9. CDR3 length: 15 residues. Written as DNA, the CDR3 is TGTGCCAGCAGCCTGATACCGGGACTAAACAATGAGCAGTTCTTC. Translating gives CASSLIPGLNNEQFF. Full variable domain (rest looked up from reference TRBV9 and TRBJ2-1): DSGVTQTPKHLITATGQRVTLRCSPRSGDLSVYWYQQSLDQGLQFLIQYYNGEERAKGNILERFSAQQFPDLHSELNLSSLELGDSALYFCASSLIPGLNNEQFFGPGTRLTVL.

V usage is TRBV5-4 and J usage is TRBJ2-1; unclear D gene. Germline assignment: CDR1 SGHNT and CDR2 YYREEE (reference sequence). This CDR3 is 13 amino acids long. The ends were cut back, 4 bases at V and 6 bases at J, with 11 bases in the middle. CDR3 sequence: CASSEGRTNEQFF. As DNA, the CDR3 is TGTGCCAGCAGCGAAGGACGGACCAATGAGCAGTTCTTC.

In its sample, this clonotype was seen once. This chain links TRBV5-4 with TRBJ2-1, with no clear D. V was pared by 0 bases and J by 3 bases, with 10 bases between. This CDR3 contains 15 residues. The germline V gene has CDR1 SGHNT and CDR2 YYREEE (reference sequence). CDR3 in DNA: TGTGCCAGCAGCTTGGCTTCGGCGAACTACAATGAGCAGTTCTTC. Protein product: CASSLASANYNEQFF. Filled out from reference TRBV5-4 and TRBJ2-1, the complete variable domain reads ETGVTQSPTHLIKTRGQQVTLRCSSQSGHNTVSWYQQALGQGPQFIFQYYREEENGRGNFPPRFSGLQFPNYSSELNVNALELDDSALYLCASSLASANYNEQFFGPGTRLTVL.

This clonotype was detected a few times. This chain joins TRBV7-6 and TRBJ2-3; tentatively, D is TRBD2 (6 bases). Trimming pared 2 bases from V and 0 bases from J, leaving 9 bases between. Germline assignment: CDR1 SGHVS and CDR2 FNYEAQ. The CDR3 consists of 15 residues. The chain's CDR3 is CASSLFTSSTDTQYF. In nucleotides, the CDR3 is TGTGCCAGCAGCTTATTTACTAGCAGCACAGATACGCAGTATTTT.

The gene calls are TRBV7-2 and TRBJ2-1; D might be TRBD1 (5 bases). Deletions cut 5 bases from V and 0 bases from J, with 14 bases between. CDR1 is SGHTA and CDR2 is FQGNSA in the germline V gene. The CDR3 is made up of 16 amino acids. CDR3 nucleotides: TGTGCCAGCAGCCACCTGGTTCAGGGCTCCTACAATGAGCAGTTCTTC. Residues: CASSHLVQGSYNEQFF.

This clonotype appeared a few times. The rearrangement links TRBV14 to TRBJ2-7; D assignment may be TRBD1 or TRBD2 (5 bases each). The CDR3 is made up of 11 amino acids. Germline V gene lookup returns CDR1 SGHDN and CDR2 FVKESK. V was shortened by 3 bases and J by 7 bases, with 7 bases between the two germline ends. CDR3 DNA: TGTGCCAGCAGCCAGAGGGGAGAGCAGTACTTC. Residues: CASSQRGEQYF.

There are many counts of this clonotype. The CDR3: CSVSVAGDGELFF. The CDR3 DNA reads as TGCAGCGTTTCGGTAGCGGGAGATGGGGAGCTGTTTTTT. The chain employs TRBV29-1 and TRBJ2-2, with 9 bases aligning to TRBD2. CDR3 length: 13 residues. Germline values: CDR1 SQVTM, CDR2 ANQGSEA. J was trimmed by 8 bases and V by 5 bases; bases with no gene match: 6.

J is TRBJ2-3 and V is TRBV20-1; unclear D gene. V dropped 8 bases and J dropped 4 bases, with 22 bases sitting between them. CDR1 is DFQATT and CDR2 is SNEGSKA in the germline V gene (reference sequence). There are 15 residues in the CDR3. CDR3 loop: CSSRSGATLADTQYF. The DNA for the CDR3 is TGCAGTTCGAGATCCGGTGCAACGCTTGCAGATACGCAGTATTTT.

The chain is built from TRBV12-3 or TRBV12-4 and TRBJ1-1; 8 nucleotides align to TRBD1. The ends lost 4 bases at V and 6 bases at J; junction bases unmatched: 4. This CDR3 contains 13 residues. The CDR3 region is CASSWTGMAEAFF. The DNA for the CDR3 is TGTGCCAGCAGTTGGACAGGGATGGCTGAAGCTTTCTTT.

This clonotype was seen only a few times. The rearrangement links TRBV5-1 to TRBJ2-2; D might be TRBD2 (6 bases). Per germline, CDR1 SGHRS and CDR2 YFSETQ. This CDR3 is 15 amino acids long. Trimming pared 5 bases from V and 0 bases from J, leaving 11 bases between. CDR3: CASRRSGTNTGELFF. The DNA for the CDR3 is TGCGCCAGCAGACGTAGCGGAACGAACACCGGGGAGCTGTTTTTT.